Listed below are T cell receptor beta chains from one sample, sequenced in a study of cytomegalovirus exposure and HLA in healthy donors. TCRdb's table, derived via immunoSEQ multiplex PCR, lists solely in-frame clones and lacks some. The table records approximately 88,000 clones, roughly three quarters of them present only once. The sample comprised PBMCs. The receptor set was obtained from a man aged 25-45 years in good health and CMV-seronegative. Both conserved end residues are part of each CDR3. Fields, in order: J gene, V gene, D gene, clone size, CDR3 protein, CDR3 DNA. The D gene is left open where the match is weak. Clone size is stated in some rows and not others, as once, few, many or a class when expanded.

J gene: TRBJ1-1; V gene: TRBV7-9; D gene: .; clone size: .; CDR3 protein: CASSATSGVRTEAFF; CDR3 DNA: TGTGCCAGCAGCGCAACCTCAGGGGTTAGGACTGAAGCTTTCTTT
J gene: TRBJ2-3; V gene: TRBV28; D gene: .; clone size: .; CDR3 protein: CASSLRAGQLGRGGTDTQYF; CDR3 DNA: TGTGCCAGCAGTTTAAGGGCCGGACAGCTTGGGAGAGGGGGCACAGATACGCAGTATTTT
J gene: TRBJ2-7; V gene: TRBV18; D gene: TRBD2; clone size: .; CDR3 protein: CASSQPGLATYEQYF; CDR3 DNA: TGTGCCAGCTCGCAACCGGGACTAGCGACCTACGAGCAGTACTTC
J gene: TRBJ1-2; V gene: TRBV21-1; D gene: .; clone size: .; CDR3 protein: CAISRITPGGSASNYGYTF; CDR3 DNA: TGTGCCATCAGTCGAATTACTCCAGGGGGTAGTGCTTCTAACTATGGCTACACCTTC
J gene: TRBJ2-7; V gene: TRBV5-1; D gene: TRBD2; clone size: .; CDR3 protein: CASSLGTGGLEQYF; CDR3 DNA: TGCGCCAGCAGCTTGGGTACGGGAGGGCTCGAGCAGTACTTC
J gene: TRBJ1-5; V gene: TRBV28; D gene: TRBD1; clone size: .; CDR3 protein: CASTTGQGNQPQHF; CDR3 DNA: TGTGCCAGCACCACTGGACAGGGGAATCAGCCCCAGCATTTT
J gene: TRBJ2-1; V gene: TRBV13; D gene: TRBD1; clone size: few; CDR3 protein: CASSQFGTGVRKNEQFF; CDR3 DNA: TGTGCCAGCAGCCAATTCGGGACAGGGGTACGGAAGAATGAGCAGTTCTTC
J gene: TRBJ2-7; V gene: TRBV28; D gene: TRBD1; clone size: .; CDR3 protein: CASSFVPGQGIGYEQYF; CDR3 DNA: TGTGCCAGCAGTTTCGTCCCGGGACAGGGAATAGGGTACGAGCAGTACTTC
J gene: TRBJ2-5; V gene: TRBV6-5; D gene: .; clone size: .; CDR3 protein: CASSYRGQETQYF; CDR3 DNA: TGTGCCAGCAGTTACAGGGGCCAAGAGACCCAGTACTTC
J gene: TRBJ2-7; V gene: TRBV7-9; D gene: .; clone size: few; CDR3 protein: CASSPNSYEQYF; CDR3 DNA: TGTGCCAGCAGTCCAAACTCCTACGAGCAGTACTTC
J gene: TRBJ2-7; V gene: TRBV7-6; D gene: TRBD1; clone size: .; CDR3 protein: CASSQKTGWYEQYF; CDR3 DNA: TGTGCCAGCAGCCAGAAGACAGGGTGGTACGAGCAGTACTTC
J gene: TRBJ1-1; V gene: TRBV19; D gene: .; clone size: .; CDR3 protein: CASNTGLTNTEAFF; CDR3 DNA: TGTGCCAGTAATACGGGACTGACGAACACTGAAGCTTTCTTT
J gene: TRBJ2-2; V gene: TRBV7-6; D gene: .; clone size: .; CDR3 protein: CASSFLGAGELFF; CDR3 DNA: TGTGCCAGCAGCTTCCTGGGAGCCGGGGAGCTGTTTTTT
J gene: TRBJ2-7; V gene: TRBV29-1; D gene: TRBD2; clone size: .; CDR3 protein: CSAGTSLYEQYF; CDR3 DNA: TGCAGCGCCGGGACTAGTCTCTACGAGCAGTACTTC